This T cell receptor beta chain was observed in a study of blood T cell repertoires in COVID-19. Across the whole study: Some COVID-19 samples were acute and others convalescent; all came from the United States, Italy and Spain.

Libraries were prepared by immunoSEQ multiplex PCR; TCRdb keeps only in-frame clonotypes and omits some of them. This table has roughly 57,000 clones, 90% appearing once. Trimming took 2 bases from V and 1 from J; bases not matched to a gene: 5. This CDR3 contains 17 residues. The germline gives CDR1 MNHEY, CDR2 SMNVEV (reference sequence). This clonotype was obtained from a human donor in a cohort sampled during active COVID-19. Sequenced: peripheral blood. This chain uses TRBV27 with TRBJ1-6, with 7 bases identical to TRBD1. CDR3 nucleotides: TGTGCCAGCAGTTTAGCTCCGGGACAGTCCTATAATTCACCCCTCCACTTT. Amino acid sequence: CASSLAPGQSYNSPLHF.